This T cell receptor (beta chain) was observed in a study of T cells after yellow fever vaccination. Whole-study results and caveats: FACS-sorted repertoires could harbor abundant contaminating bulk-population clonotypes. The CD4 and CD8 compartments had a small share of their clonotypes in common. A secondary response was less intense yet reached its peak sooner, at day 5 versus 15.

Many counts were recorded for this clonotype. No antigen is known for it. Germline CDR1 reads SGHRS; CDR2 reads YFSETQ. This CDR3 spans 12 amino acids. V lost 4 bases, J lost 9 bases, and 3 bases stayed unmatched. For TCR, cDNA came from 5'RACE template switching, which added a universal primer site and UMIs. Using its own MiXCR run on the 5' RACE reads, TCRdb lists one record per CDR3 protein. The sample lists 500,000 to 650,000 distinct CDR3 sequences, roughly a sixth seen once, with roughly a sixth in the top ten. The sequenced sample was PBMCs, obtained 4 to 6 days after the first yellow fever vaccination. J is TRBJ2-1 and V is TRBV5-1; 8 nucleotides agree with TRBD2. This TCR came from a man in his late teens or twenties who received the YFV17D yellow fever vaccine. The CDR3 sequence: CASSPRGGEQFF. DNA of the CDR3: TGCGCCAGCAGCCCCCGGGGGGGTGAGCAGTTCTTC.